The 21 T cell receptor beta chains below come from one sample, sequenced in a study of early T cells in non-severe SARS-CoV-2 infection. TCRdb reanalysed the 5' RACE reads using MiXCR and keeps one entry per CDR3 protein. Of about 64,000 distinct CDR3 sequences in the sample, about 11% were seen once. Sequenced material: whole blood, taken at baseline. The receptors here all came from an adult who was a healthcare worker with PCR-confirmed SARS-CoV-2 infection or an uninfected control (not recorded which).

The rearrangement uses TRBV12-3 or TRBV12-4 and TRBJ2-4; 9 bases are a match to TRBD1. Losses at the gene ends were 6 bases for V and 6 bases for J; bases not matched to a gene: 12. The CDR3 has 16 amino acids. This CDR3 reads CASRGAPGQGRNIQYF. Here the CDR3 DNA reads TGTGCCAGCAGAGGGGCCCCGGGACAGGGACGAAACATTCAGTACTTC.

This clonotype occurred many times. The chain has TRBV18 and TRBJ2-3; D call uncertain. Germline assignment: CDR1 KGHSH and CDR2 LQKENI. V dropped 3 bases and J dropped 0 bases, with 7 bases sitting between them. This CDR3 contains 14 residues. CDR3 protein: CASSPFPSTDTQYF. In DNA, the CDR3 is TGTGCCAGCTCACCCTTTCCTAGCACAGATACGCAGTATTTT.

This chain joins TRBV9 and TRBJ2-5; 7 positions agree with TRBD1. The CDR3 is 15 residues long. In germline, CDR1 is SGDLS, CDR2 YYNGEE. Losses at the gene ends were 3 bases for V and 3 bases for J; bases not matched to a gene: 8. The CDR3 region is CASSADRAPKETQYF. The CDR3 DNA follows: TGTGCCAGCAGCGCCGACAGGGCGCCCAAAGAGACCCAGTACTTC.

The chain's CDR3 is CSVGQANTGELFF. CDR3 sequence (DNA): TGCAGCGTTGGACAGGCGAACACCGGGGAGCTGTTTTTT. V is TRBV29-1 and J is TRBJ2-2, with a tentative D call TRBD1 (6 bases). The germline V gene encodes CDR1 SQVTM and CDR2 ANQGSEA. The CDR3 consists of 13 residues. Trimming cost V 4 bases and J 0 bases, with 6 bases left between them.

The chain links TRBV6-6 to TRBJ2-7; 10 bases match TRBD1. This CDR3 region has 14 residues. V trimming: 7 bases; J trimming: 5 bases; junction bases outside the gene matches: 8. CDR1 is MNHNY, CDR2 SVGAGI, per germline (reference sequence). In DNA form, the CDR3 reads TGTGCCAGCATGCCCGGGACAGGGGTAAACGAGCAGTACTTC. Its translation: CASMPGTGVNEQYF.

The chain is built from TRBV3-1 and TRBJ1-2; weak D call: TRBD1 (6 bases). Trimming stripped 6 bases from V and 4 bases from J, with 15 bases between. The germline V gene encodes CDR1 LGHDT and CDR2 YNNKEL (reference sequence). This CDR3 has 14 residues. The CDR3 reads CASRAGGASYGYTF. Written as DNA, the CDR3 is TGTGCCAGCAGGGCCGGGGGCGCCAGCTATGGCTACACCTTC.

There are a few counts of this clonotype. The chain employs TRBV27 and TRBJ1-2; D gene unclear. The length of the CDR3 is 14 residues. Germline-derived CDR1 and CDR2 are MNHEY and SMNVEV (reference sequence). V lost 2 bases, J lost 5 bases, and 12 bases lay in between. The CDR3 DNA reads TGTGCCAGCAGTTTAGAACCGGATTCTTATGGCTACACCTTC. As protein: CASSLEPDSYGYTF.

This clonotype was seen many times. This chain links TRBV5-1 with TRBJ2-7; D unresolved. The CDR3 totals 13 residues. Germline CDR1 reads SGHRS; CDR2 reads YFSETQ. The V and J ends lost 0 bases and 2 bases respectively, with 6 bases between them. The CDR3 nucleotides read TGCGCCAGCAGCTTGGTCAAGCCCTACGAGCAGTACTTC. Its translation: CASSLVKPYEQYF.

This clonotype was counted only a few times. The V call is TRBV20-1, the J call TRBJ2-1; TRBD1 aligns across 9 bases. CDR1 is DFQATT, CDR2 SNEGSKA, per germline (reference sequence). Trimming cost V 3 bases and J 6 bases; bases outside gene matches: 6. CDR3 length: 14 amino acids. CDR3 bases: TGCAGTGCTAGCGCGGGACAGGGAATCAATGAGCAGTTCTTC. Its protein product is CSASAGQGINEQFF.

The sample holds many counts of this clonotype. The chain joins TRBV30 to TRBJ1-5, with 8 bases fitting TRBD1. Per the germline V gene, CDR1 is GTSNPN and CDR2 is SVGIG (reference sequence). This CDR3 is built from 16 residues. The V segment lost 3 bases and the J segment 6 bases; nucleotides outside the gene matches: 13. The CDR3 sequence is CAWRSGQGVSGQPQHF. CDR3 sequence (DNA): TGTGCCTGGAGGTCCGGACAGGGAGTCTCCGGTCAGCCCCAGCATTTT.

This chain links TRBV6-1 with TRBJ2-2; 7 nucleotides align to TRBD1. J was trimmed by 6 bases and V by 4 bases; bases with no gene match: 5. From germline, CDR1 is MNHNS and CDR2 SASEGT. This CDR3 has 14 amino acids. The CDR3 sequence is CASSGQGEAGELFF. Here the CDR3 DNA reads TGTGCCAGCAGTGGACAGGGAGAGGCCGGGGAGCTGTTTTTT.

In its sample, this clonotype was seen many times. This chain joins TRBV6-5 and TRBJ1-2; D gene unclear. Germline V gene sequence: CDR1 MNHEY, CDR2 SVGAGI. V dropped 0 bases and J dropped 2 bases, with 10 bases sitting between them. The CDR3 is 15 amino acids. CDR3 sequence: CASSYSKPENYGYTF. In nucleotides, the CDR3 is TGTGCCAGCAGTTACTCGAAACCAGAAAACTATGGCTACACCTTC.

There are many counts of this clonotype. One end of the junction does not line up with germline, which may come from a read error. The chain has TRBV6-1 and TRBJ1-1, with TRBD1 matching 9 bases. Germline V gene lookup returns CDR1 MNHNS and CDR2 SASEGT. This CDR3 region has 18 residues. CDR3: CASSEDPPGQGFFSEVFF. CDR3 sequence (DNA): TGTGCCAGCAGTGAAGACCCACCGGGACAGGGATTTTTTTCTGAAGTTTTCTTT.

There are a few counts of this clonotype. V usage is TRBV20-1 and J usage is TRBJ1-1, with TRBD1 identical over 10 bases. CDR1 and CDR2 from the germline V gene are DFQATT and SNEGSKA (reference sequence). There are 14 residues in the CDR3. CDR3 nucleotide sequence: TGCACCATAGACCGGGGACAGGGGATCCCTGAAGCTTTCTTT. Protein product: CTIDRGQGIPEAFF.

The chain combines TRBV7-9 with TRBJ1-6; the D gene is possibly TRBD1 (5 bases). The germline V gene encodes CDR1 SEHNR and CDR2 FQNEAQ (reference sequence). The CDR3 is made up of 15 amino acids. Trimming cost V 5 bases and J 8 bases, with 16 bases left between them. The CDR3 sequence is CASSEETRGDSPLHF. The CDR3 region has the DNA TGTGCCAGCAGCGAAGAAACCCGAGGGGATTCACCCCTCCACTTT.

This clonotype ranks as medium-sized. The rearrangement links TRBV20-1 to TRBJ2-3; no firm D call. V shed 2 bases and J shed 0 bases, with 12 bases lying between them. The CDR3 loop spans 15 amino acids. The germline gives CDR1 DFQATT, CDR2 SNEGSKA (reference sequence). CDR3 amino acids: CSARPYRISTDTQYF. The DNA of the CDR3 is TGCAGTGCTAGACCCTACAGAATTAGCACAGATACGCAGTATTTT.

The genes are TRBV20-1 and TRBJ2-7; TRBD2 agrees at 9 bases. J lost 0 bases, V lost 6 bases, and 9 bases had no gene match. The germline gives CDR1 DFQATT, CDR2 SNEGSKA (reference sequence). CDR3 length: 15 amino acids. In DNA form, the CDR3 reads TGCAGTGCCTCGGGACTAGCCCCGAGCTCCTACGAGCAGTACTTC. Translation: CSASGLAPSSYEQYF.

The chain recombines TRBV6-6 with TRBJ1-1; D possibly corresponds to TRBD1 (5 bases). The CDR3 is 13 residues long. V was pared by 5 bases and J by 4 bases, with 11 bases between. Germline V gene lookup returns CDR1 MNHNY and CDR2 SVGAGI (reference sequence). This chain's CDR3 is CASSNLGGTEAFF. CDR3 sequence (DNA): TGTGCCAGCAGTAACCTTGGGGGCACTGAAGCTTTCTTT.

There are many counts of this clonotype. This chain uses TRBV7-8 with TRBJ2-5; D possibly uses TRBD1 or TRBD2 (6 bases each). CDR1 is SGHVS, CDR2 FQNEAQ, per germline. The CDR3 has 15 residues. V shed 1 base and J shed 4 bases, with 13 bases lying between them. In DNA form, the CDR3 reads TGTGCCAGCAGCTTAGTTGGGGGGCGGGCAGAGACCCAGTACTTC. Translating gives CASSLVGGRAETQYF.

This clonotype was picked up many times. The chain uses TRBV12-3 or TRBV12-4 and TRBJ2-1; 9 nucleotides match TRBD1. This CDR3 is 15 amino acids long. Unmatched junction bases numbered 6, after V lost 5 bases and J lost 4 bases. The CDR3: CASSPGTGIYNEQFF. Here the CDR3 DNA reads TGTGCCAGCAGTCCGGGGACAGGGATTTACAATGAGCAGTTCTTC.

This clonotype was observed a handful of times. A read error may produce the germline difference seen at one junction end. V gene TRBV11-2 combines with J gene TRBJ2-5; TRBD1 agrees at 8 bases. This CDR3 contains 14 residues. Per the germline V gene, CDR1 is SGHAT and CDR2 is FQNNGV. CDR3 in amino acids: CASSSVRGQGTQYF. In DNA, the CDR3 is TGTGCCAGCAGCTCCGTCAGGGGGCAAGGGACCCAGTACTTC.